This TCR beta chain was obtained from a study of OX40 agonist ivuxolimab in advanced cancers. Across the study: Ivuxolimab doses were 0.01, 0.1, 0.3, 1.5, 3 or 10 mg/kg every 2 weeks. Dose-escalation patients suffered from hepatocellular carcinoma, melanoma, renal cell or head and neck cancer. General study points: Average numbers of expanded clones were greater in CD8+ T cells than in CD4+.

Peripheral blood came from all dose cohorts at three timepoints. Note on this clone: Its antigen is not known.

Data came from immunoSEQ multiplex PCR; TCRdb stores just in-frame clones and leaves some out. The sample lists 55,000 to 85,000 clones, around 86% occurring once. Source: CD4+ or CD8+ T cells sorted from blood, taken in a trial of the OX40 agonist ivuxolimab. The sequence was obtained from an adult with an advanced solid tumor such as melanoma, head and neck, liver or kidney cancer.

CDR3 sequence (DNA): TGCGCCAGCAGTGGGACAGGGGCTTCCTACGAGCAGTACTTC. Its translation is CASSGTGASYEQYF. This chain joins TRBV10-1 and TRBJ2-7, with TRBD1 matching over 9 bases. J lost 1 base, V lost 4 bases, and 2 bases had no gene match. Germline V lookup: CDR1 WNHNN, CDR2 SYGVQD (reference sequence). The CDR3 has 14 amino acids.